This entry lists 25 T cell receptor beta chains sequenced from one sample in a study of metastatic and nonmetastatic thyroid tumors. Via MiXCR, TCRdb re-called the PCR reads. This table has about 27,000 clones, around 17% appearing once. No treatment had been given to any patient before thyroid surgery. The sequenced material came from blood. The receptor set was obtained from a male donor with papillary thyroid cancer or a benign thyroid nodule (not recorded which). Some clones in this sample may be carry-over from other donors' samples.

This clone was observed many times. CDR3 nucleotides: TGTGCCAGCAGCCCGGGGCTCTCCTACAATGAGCAGTTCTTC. Protein sequence: CASSPGLSYNEQFF. The chain employs TRBV6-1 and TRBJ2-1; D is perhaps TRBD1 or TRBD2 (5 bases each). Between the trimmed V and J ends, which lost 6 bases and 0 bases, there was a span of 9 bases. This CDR3 region has 14 residues. The germline CDR1 and CDR2 sequences are MNHNS and SASEGT.

By share of the sample, this clone is medium-sized (0.01 to 0.1%). The V call is TRBV6-1, the J call TRBJ1-2, with 10 bases identical to TRBD1. The germline V gene has CDR1 MNHNS and CDR2 SASEGT. V shed 7 bases, J shed 6 bases, and the junction held 5 bases outside the gene matches. The CDR3 totals 13 residues. CDR3 in amino acids: CASIFGTGDGYTF. In DNA form, the CDR3 reads TGTGCCAGCATTTTCGGGACAGGGGATGGCTACACCTTC.

This clone showed up many times. The rearrangement joins TRBV7-9 to TRBJ1-1, with TRBD1 matching 9 bases. The CDR3 has 14 amino acids. V lost 5 bases to trimming and J lost 4 bases; unmatched junction nucleotides: 5. The germline V gene has CDR1 SEHNR and CDR2 FQNEAQ (reference sequence). The CDR3 protein is CASSLDRGSTEAFF. Here the CDR3 DNA reads TGTGCCAGCAGCCTTGACAGGGGGTCCACTGAAGCTTTCTTT.

Ten or more counts support this clone. This chain connects TRBV7-3 to TRBJ2-3; the match to TRBD2 covers 13 bases. The V gene's germline CDR1 is SGHTA and CDR2 FQGTGA. V lost 5 bases, J lost 14 bases, and 7 bases stayed unmatched. The CDR3 has 13 amino acids. CDR3 coding DNA: TGTGCCAGCAGCCCCGGGACTAGCGGGGTGCGGTATTTT. Translation: CASSPGTSGVRYF.

This clone was recorded at least ten times. This sequence joins TRBV20-1 and TRBJ2-7; no clear D. Germline lookup yields CDR1 DFQATT and CDR2 SNEGSKA (reference sequence). Deletions cut 4 bases from V and 0 bases from J, with 7 bases between. This CDR3 comprises 12 residues. In DNA, the CDR3 is TGCAGTGCTATGGCTCCCTCCTACGAGCAGTACTTC. Its protein product is CSAMAPSYEQYF.

A few counts support this clone. At one end, the junction sequence differs from germline, possibly due to a read error. The chain couples TRBV18 to TRBJ2-7; the match to TRBD2 covers 9 bases. CDR3 length: 16 amino acids. Per the germline V gene, CDR1 is KGHSH and CDR2 is LQKENI. Here the CDR3 reads CASSPPAGGRVDEQYF. DNA of the CDR3: TGTGCCAGCTCGCCACCGGCTGGCGGGAGGGTCGACGAGCAGTACTTC.

This chain uses TRBV6-1 with TRBJ2-3, with 15 bases aligning to TRBD2. The CDR3 extends over 16 amino acids. CDR1 and CDR2 from the germline V gene are MNHNS and SASEGT. After removal of 7 bases from V and 6 bases from J, the junction contained 8 bases not matched to a gene. For the CDR3, the DNA is TGTGCCAGCAAGGGAGGACTAGCGGGAGGGTCTGATACGCAGTATTTT. Translation: CASKGGLAGGSDTQYF.

This clone occurred a few times. The chain combines TRBV6-1 with TRBJ2-7, with 10 bases matching TRBD2. V shed 6 bases, J shed 7 bases, and the junction held 9 bases outside the gene matches. From germline, CDR1 is MNHNS and CDR2 SASEGT. The CDR3 sequence is 14 residues long. CDR3 amino acids: CASSRLAGLSEQYF. DNA for the CDR3: TGTGCCAGCAGCAGACTAGCGGGCCTCTCGGAGCAGTACTTC.

This clone ranks as medium-sized. CDR3 DNA: TGTGCCAGCTCACTGGGCAGCGGGAGTCCCCTTTTCTCCTACGAGCAGTACTTC. Translating it yields CASSLGSGSPLFSYEQYF. The chain couples TRBV6-2 or TRBV6-3 to TRBJ2-7; 8 bases are shared with TRBD2. Germline CDR1 is MNHEY and CDR2 is SVGEGT. V lost 8 bases to trimming and J lost 0 bases; unmatched junction nucleotides: 18. There are 18 residues in the CDR3.

In its sample, this clone was seen many times. The V gene is TRBV28, the J gene TRBJ1-5; no clear D gene. The CDR3 is 14 amino acids. Germline loops: CDR1 MDHEN, CDR2 SYDVKM. Between the trimmed V and J ends, which lost 5 bases and 5 bases, there was a span of 13 bases. The CDR3 loop is CASSGVAVYQPQHF. The DNA for the CDR3 is TGTGCCAGCAGTGGAGTTGCTGTCTATCAGCCCCAGCATTTT.

This clone was seen ten or more times. The chain recombines TRBV29-1 with TRBJ2-7; perhaps TRBD2 as D (7 bases). This CDR3 region has 13 residues. Germline CDR1 SQVTM, CDR2 ANQGSEA. The V end was cut by 6 bases, the J end by 4 bases, with 16 bases between. The CDR3 here is CSVRRGGAYEQYF. CDR3 in DNA: TGCAGCGTCCGCAGAGGGGGGGCGTACGAGCAGTACTTC.

This clone was seen only once. The junction and the germline gene differ at one end; a read error may be behind it. The V gene is TRBV7-6, the J gene TRBJ1-1; D is uncertain. Germline V gives CDR1 SGHVS, CDR2 FNYEAQ. This CDR3 is 14 amino acids long. CDR3 protein: CASSFPRVNTEASF. The CDR3 bases are TGTGCCAGCAGCTTCCCGAGAGTGAACACTGAAGCTTCCTTT.

This clone was detected ten times or more. V gene TRBV2 combines with J gene TRBJ1-2; D is unresolved. Looked up from germline, CDR1 is SNHLY and CDR2 is FYNNEI. This CDR3 is built from 12 residues. V dropped 6 bases and J dropped 4 bases, with 9 bases sitting between them. CDR3 sequence reads: CASRRESYGYTF. CDR3 bases: TGTGCCAGCAGACGGGAGAGCTATGGCTACACCTTC.

This clone has a count of ten or more. The genes are TRBV11-2 and TRBJ2-3; 13 bases match TRBD2. The V and J ends lost 1 base and 8 bases, in that order; junction bases with no gene match: 3. Germline CDR1 SGHAT, CDR2 FQNNGV. CDR3 length: 15 residues. The CDR3 region has the DNA TGTGCCAGCAGCTTAGTTGGACTAGCGGGAGTTACGCAGTATTTT. As protein: CASSLVGLAGVTQYF.

This clone was recorded at least ten times. The gene calls are TRBV7-9 and TRBJ2-6; D is unresolved. The CDR3 is 17 amino acids. Trimming left V 5 bases short and J 0 bases short, with 14 bases between. Looked up from germline, CDR1 is SEHNR and CDR2 is FQNEAQ (reference sequence). The DNA for the CDR3 is TGTGCCAGCAGCCCGCCCGGGTCGAGCTCTGGGGCCAACGTCCTGACTTTC. Translated, it gives CASSPPGSSSGANVLTF.

This clone was recorded many times. V usage is TRBV11-2 and J usage is TRBJ2-7; D could derive from TRBD1 or TRBD2 (5 bases each). The germline CDR1 and CDR2 sequences are SGHAT and FQNNGV. V dropped 6 bases and J dropped 0 bases, with 15 bases sitting between them. This CDR3 region has 15 residues. CDR3 loop: CASRPVSGRSYEQYF. The CDR3 bases are TGTGCCAGCAGACCCGTGTCGGGACGCTCCTACGAGCAGTACTTC.

The V call is TRBV9, the J call TRBJ2-7; D perhaps matches TRBD2 (6 bases). The CDR3 loop spans 15 amino acids. The V end was cut by 4 bases, the J end by 0 bases, with 14 bases between. The germline CDR1 and CDR2 sequences are SGDLS and YYNGEE. CDR3 sequence reads: CASSSGVYGSYEQYF. CDR3 nucleotides: TGTGCCAGCAGCTCGGGGGTATATGGCTCCTACGAGCAGTACTTC.

This clone occurred many times. The CDR3 DNA reads TGTGCCAGCAGCACCTGGCTAGCGGGAGGCCCCTACAATGAGCAGTTCTTC. Protein: CASSTWLAGGPYNEQFF. The chain is built from TRBV7-9 and TRBJ2-1; 11 positions match TRBD2. This CDR3 has 17 residues. Germline loops: CDR1 SEHNR, CDR2 FQNEAQ (reference sequence). Trimming took 5 bases from V and 2 from J; bases not matched to a gene: 8.

This clone was detected only once. V is TRBV5-1 and J is TRBJ2-1; D remains unclear. This CDR3 is 14 amino acids long. Trimming shortened V by 5 bases and J by 2 bases, and 11 bases separated the two germline ends. Germline values: CDR1 SGHRS, CDR2 YFSETQ. The CDR3 DNA is TGCGCCAGCAGGGACGGAAGCGCCTACAATGAGCAGTTCTTC. Translating it yields CASRDGSAYNEQFF.

In this sample, this clone turned up many times. The rearrangement joins TRBV28 to TRBJ1-5; perhaps TRBD1 as D (6 bases). The V gene's germline CDR1 is MDHEN and CDR2 SYDVKM. V was pared by 6 bases and J by 7 bases, with 19 bases between. This CDR3 comprises 15 residues. This CDR3 is CASSQFDRQLQPQHF. CDR3 in DNA: TGTGCCAGCAGCCAATTCGACAGGCAATTACAGCCCCAGCATTTT.

V is TRBV9 and J is TRBJ2-1; tentatively, D is TRBD2 (5 bases). This CDR3 region has 14 residues. The ends were cut back, 4 bases at V and 7 bases at J, with 15 bases in the middle. Looked up from germline, CDR1 is SGDLS and CDR2 is YYNGEE. CDR3: CASSLVVSGNEQFF. CDR3 bases: TGTGCCAGCAGCTTAGTTGTATCGGGAAATGAGCAGTTCTTC.

This clone is labeled medium-sized (0.01 to 0.1%). The J gene is TRBJ2-2, the V gene TRBV13; maybe TRBD2 (6 bases). Germline CDR1 reads PRHDT; CDR2 reads FYEKMQ (reference sequence). This CDR3 is 15 amino acids long. Trimming left V 5 bases short and J 3 bases short, with 13 bases between. CDR3 DNA: TGTGCCAGCAGCCTCGGGACTGTTTACACCGGGGAGCTGTTTTTT. It codes for CASSLGTVYTGELFF. The full variable domain, in which reference TRBV13 and TRBJ2-2 provide the parts outside the CDR3, is AAGVIQSPRHLIKEKRETATLKCYPIPRHDTVYWYQQGPGQDPQFLISFYEKMQSDKGSIPDRFSAQQFSDYHSELNMSSLELGDSALYFCASSLGTVYTGELFFGEGSRLTVL.

This clone occurred a few times. The chain has TRBV6-1 and TRBJ2-7; no definite D call. The CDR3 loop spans 15 amino acids. In germline, CDR1 is MNHNS, CDR2 SASEGT. This CDR3 reads CDNTLGNRRTYEQYF. CDR3 coding DNA: TGTGACAACACACTTGGCAACAGAAGGACCTACGAGCAGTACTTC.

The table lists this clone with many counts. The chain uses TRBV11-2 and TRBJ1-1; TRBD1 matches at 8 bases. The V gene's germline CDR1 is SGHAT and CDR2 FQNNGV. The CDR3 consists of 14 residues. Unmatched junction bases numbered 5, after V lost 5 bases and J lost 3 bases. In DNA form, the CDR3 reads TGTGCCAGCAGCCCTGGACAGGGTGACACTGAAGCTTTCTTT. Its protein product is CASSPGQGDTEAFF.

This clone occurred many times. The chain links TRBV11-2 to TRBJ2-1, with a possible D match to TRBD1 (6 bases). The CDR3 has 13 residues. The V and J ends lost 6 bases and 0 bases respectively, with 6 bases between them. In germline, CDR1 is SGHAT, CDR2 FQNNGV. The CDR3 nucleotides are TGTGCCAGCAGACAGGGCTCCTACAATGAGCAGTTCTTC. Amino acid sequence: CASRQGSYNEQFF. Full variable domain (rest looked up from reference TRBV11-2 and TRBJ2-1): EAGVAQSPRYKIIEKRQSVAFWCNPISGHATLYWYQQILGQGPKLLIQFQNNGVVDDSQLPKDRFSAERLKGVDSTLKIQPAKLEDSAVYLCASRQGSYNEQFFGPGTRLTVL.